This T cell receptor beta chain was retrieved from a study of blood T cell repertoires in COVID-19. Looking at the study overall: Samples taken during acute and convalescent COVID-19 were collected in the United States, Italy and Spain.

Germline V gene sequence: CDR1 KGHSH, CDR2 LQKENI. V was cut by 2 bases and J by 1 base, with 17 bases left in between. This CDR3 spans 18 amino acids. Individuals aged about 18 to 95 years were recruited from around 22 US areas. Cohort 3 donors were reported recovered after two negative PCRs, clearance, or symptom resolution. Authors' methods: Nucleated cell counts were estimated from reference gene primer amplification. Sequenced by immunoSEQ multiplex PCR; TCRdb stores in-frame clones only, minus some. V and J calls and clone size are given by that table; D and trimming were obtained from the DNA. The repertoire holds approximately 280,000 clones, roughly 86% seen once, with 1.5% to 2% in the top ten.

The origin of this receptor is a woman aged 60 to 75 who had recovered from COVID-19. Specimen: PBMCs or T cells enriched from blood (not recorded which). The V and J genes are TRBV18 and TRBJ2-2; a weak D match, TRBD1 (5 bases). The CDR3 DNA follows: TGTGCCAGCTCACCAGGAGCGCTGGGCAGGGAGAACACCGGGGAGCTGTTTTTT. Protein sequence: CASSPGALGRENTGELFF.